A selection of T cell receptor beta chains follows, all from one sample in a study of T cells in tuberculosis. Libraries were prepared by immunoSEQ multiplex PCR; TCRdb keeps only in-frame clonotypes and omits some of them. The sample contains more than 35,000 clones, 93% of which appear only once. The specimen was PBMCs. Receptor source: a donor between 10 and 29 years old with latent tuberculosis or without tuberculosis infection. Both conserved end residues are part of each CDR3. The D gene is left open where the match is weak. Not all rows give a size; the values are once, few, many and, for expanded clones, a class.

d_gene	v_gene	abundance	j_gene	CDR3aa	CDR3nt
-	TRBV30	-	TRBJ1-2	CAWGAIRQPIYGYTF	TGTGCCTGGGGCGCGATTCGACAGCCAATTTATGGCTACACCTTC
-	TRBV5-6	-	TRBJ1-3	CASSFWRGGGNTIYF	TGTGCCAGCAGCTTCTGGAGAGGGGGTGGAAACACCATATATTTT
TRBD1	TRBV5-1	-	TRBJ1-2	CASSLQQGAIYGYTF	TGCGCCAGCAGCCTCCAACAGGGGGCGATCTATGGCTACACCTTC
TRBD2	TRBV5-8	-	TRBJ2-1	CASTRGPAGDEQFF	TGTGCCAGCACCCGAGGGCCAGCGGGGGATGAGCAGTTCTTC
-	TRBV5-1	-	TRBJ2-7	CASSAMGPSYEQYF	TGCGCCAGCAGCGCCATGGGGCCTTCCTACGAGCAGTACTTC
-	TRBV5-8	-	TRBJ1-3	CASSRRTSGNTIYF	TGTGCCAGCAGCCGCAGAACGTCTGGAAACACCATATATTTT
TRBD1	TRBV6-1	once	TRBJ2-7	CASSGATGGHREQYF	TGTGCCAGCAGTGGAGCCACAGGGGGACATAGGGAGCAGTACTTC
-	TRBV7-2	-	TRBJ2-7	CASSPRTGGEGEQYF	TGTGCCAGCAGCCCCCGGACAGGCGGGGAAGGTGAGCAGTACTTC
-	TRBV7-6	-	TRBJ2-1	CASSLPEGSLSSYNEQFF	TGTGCCAGCAGCCTCCCAGAGGGAAGCCTGAGCTCCTACAATGAGCAGTTCTTC
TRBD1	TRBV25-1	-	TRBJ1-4	CASMFSGTGEKLFF	TGTGCCAGCATGTTCTCCGGGACAGGGGAAAAACTGTTTTTT
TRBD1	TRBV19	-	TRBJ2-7	CASKQGTASYEQYF	TGTGCCAGTAAACAGGGGACAGCCTCCTACGAGCAGTACTTC
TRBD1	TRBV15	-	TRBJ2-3	CATSRGGGFTDTQYF	TGTGCCACCAGCAGAGGAGGGGGCTTCACAGATACGCAGTATTTT
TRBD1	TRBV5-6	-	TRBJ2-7	CASRKGQGAYEQYF	TGTGCCAGCAGGAAGGGACAGGGGGCTTACGAGCAGTACTTC
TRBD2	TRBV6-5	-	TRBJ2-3	CATKRGRHTDTQYF	TGTGCCACAAAGCGGGGGAGACACACAGATACGCAGTATTTT
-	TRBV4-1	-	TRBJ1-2	CASSQVDSSNYGYTF	TGCGCCAGCAGCCAAGTGGACAGTTCTAACTATGGCTACACCTTC
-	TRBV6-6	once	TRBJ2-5	CASSPNTGSLGETQYF	TGTGCCAGCAGCCCTAATACAGGGTCCCTAGGGGAGACCCAGTACTTC
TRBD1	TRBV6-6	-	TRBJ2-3	CASTPIDRDTDTQYF	TGTGCCAGCACCCCGATCGACAGGGACACAGATACGCAGTATTTT
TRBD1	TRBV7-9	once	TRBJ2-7	CASSSSGTGNEQYF	TGTGCCAGCAGCTCGTCCGGGACAGGGAACGAGCAGTACTTC